What follows are 7 T cell receptor beta chains derived from one specimen sequenced in a study of blood T cell repertoires in COVID-19. The data were produced by immunoSEQ multiplex PCR, yet TCRdb's version contains in-frame clones alone and is incomplete. In the table there are 230,000 or so clones, 89% of which are singletons. Sequenced sample: peripheral blood. The receptor set was obtained from a woman aged 35 to 49 who had recovered from COVID-19.

The V gene is TRBV18, the J gene TRBJ2-7; perhaps TRBD1 as D (7 bases). V lost 6 bases, J lost 7 bases, and 22 bases lay in between. Germline CDR1 KGHSH, CDR2 LQKENI. The CDR3 is 15 residues long. CDR3 sequence: CASSVGEAGGNEQYV. The CDR3, as DNA: TGTGCCAGCTCCGTAGGGGAGGCAGGGGGAAATGAGCAGTACGTC.

This chain links TRBV9 with TRBJ2-2; D gene unclear. Trimming pared 3 bases from V and 0 bases from J, leaving 18 bases between. CDR3 length: 18 amino acids. CDR1 and CDR2 from the germline V gene are SGDLS and YYNGEE. The CDR3 DNA reads TGTGCCAGCAGCGAGCGTGTTGACTGGCAGACGAACACCGGGGAGCTGTTTTTT. Its protein product is CASSERVDWQTNTGELFF.

The V and J genes are TRBV11-2 and TRBJ2-7; D is perhaps TRBD1 (6 bases). Germline CDR1 SGHAT, CDR2 FQNNGV. CDR3 length equals 16 residues. V shed 3 bases and J shed 2 bases, with 17 bases lying between them. The CDR3 sequence: CASSFKLGGPTYEQYF. The DNA of the CDR3 is TGTGCCAGCAGCTTTAAGCTTGGGGGCCCCACCTACGAGCAGTACTTC. Based on the CDR3 plus reference TRBV11-2 and TRBJ2-7, the full variable domain is EAGVAQSPRYKIIEKRQSVAFWCNPISGHATLYWYQQILGQGPKLLIQFQNNGVVDDSQLPKDRFSAERLKGVDSTLKIQPAKLEDSAVYLCASSFKLGGPTYEQYFGPGTRLTVT.

This clone was seen more than once but under ten times. The chain couples TRBV6-1 to TRBJ2-7, with D unresolved. The CDR3 sequence is 11 residues long. Germline CDR1 is MNHNS and CDR2 is SASEGT. The CDR3 bases are TGTGCCAGCAGTGAACAGGAAGAGCAGTACGTT. Its protein product is CASSEQEEQYV.

V and J are TRBV4-2 and TRBJ1-2, with D maybe TRBD1 (6 bases). CDR1 is LGHNA and CDR2 is YNFKEQ in the germline V gene. The CDR3 totals 12 residues. V lost 0 bases to trimming and J lost 10 bases, with 9 bases between them. This CDR3 reads CASSQDGQLYTF. The CDR3 region has the DNA TGTGCCAGCAGCCAAGATGGACAGCTCTACACCTTC.

The chain has TRBV5-1 and TRBJ2-3; 12 bases are shared with TRBD1. Per the germline V gene, CDR1 is SGHRS and CDR2 is YFSETQ. This CDR3 is built from 16 residues. V shed 3 bases, J shed 0 bases, and the junction held 2 bases outside the gene matches. The CDR3: CASSSGQGASTDTQYF. The CDR3 DNA reads as TGCGCCAGCAGCTCGGGACAGGGGGCCAGCACAGATACGCAGTATTTT.

This clone was seen a few times. V gene TRBV11-2 combines with J gene TRBJ2-3; 8 bases map to TRBD1. Germline CDR1 is SGHAT and CDR2 is FQNNGV. The CDR3 length is 16 residues. V dropped 4 bases and J dropped 0; count of bases not matched to a gene: 6. The CDR3 bases are TGTGCCAGCAGCTCGCGGACAGGGTTTAGCACAGATACGCAGTATTTT. It encodes CASSSRTGFSTDTQYF.